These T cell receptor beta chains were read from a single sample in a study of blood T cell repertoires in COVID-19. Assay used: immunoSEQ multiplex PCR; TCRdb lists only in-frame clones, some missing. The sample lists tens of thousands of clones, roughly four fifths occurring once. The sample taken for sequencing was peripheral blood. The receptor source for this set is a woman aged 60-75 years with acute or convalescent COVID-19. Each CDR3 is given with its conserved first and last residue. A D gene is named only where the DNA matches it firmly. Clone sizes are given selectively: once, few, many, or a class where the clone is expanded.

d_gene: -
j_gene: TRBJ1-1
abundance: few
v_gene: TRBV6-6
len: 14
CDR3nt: TGTGCCAGCAGTTACCCGGAGATGAACACTGAAGCTTTCTTT
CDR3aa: CASSYPEMNTEAFF

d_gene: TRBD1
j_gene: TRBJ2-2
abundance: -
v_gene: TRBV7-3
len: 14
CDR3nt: TGTGCCAGCAGCCGGGACAGGAACACCGGGGAGCTGTTTTTT
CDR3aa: CASSRDRNTGELFF

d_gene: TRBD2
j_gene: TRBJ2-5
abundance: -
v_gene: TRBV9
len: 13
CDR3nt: TGTGCCAGCAGCGTAGACTCGGGGGGGACCCAGTACTTC
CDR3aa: CASSVDSGGTQYF

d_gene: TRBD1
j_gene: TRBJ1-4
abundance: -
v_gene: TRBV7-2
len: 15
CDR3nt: TGTGCCAGCAGCCCCCGACAGGGCTTTAATGAAAAACTGTTTTTT
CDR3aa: CASSPRQGFNEKLFF

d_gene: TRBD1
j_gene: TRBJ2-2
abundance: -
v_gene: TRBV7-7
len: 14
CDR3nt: TGTGCTAGCAGCACCGACAGGGTGTTCGGGGAGCTGTTTTTT
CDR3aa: CASSTDRVFGELFF

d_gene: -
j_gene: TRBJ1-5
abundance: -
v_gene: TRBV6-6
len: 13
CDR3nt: TGTGCCAGCATGGGGGCCTTTAATCAGCCCCAGCATTTT
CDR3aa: CASMGAFNQPQHF

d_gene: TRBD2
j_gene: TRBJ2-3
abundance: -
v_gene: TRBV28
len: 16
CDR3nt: TGTGCCAGCAGTTTACGAAGCGGGGGGTGGACAGATACGCAGTATTTT
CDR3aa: CASSLRSGGWTDTQYF

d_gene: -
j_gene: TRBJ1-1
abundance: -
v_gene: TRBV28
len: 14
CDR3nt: TGTGCCAGCAGCTTAGGAGTCATGAACACTGAAGCTTTCTTT
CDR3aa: CASSLGVMNTEAFF

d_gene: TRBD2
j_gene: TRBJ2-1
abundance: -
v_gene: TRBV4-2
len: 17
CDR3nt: TGTGCCAGCAGCCAAGCCCACGGCGGGAGGTTGTACAATGAGCAGTTCTTC
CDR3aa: CASSQAHGGRLYNEQFF

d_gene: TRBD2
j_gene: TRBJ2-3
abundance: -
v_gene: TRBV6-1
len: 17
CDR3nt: TGTGCCAGCAGTGAATGGTCACTAGCGGGAGCGGCTGATACGCAGTATTTT
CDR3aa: CASSEWSLAGAADTQYF

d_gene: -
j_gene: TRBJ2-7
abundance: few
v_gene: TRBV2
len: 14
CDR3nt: TGTGCCAGCAGTCAAACGACTTCTTCCTACGAGCAGTACTTC
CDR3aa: CASSQTTSSYEQYF

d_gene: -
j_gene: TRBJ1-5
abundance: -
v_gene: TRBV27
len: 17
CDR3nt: TGTGCCAGCAGTTCTAGTCGGGGGGGGCTGAGCAATCAGCCCCAGCATTTT
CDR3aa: CASSSSRGGLSNQPQHF

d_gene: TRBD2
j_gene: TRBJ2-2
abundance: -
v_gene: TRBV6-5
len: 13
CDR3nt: TGTGCCAGCAATCTAGCGGGGGCCGGGGAGCTGTTTTTT
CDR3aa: CASNLAGAGELFF

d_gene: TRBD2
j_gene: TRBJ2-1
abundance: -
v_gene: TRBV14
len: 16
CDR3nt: TGTGCCAGCAGCCTACAGCGGGGGAGCTCCTACAATGAGCAGTTCTTC
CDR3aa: CASSLQRGSSYNEQFF

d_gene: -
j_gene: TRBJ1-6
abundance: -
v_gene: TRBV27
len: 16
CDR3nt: TGTGCCAGCAGTTTGCTGGACAGCATCTATAATTCACCCCTCCACTTT
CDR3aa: CASSLLDSIYNSPLHF

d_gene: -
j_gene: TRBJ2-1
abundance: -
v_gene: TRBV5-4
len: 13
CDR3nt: TGTGCCAGCAGCTTGAAGACTATCAATGAGCAGTTCTTC
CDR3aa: CASSLKTINEQFF

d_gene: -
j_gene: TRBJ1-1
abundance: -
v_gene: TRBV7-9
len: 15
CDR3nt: TGTGCCAGCAGCTTAGCGGGGGCCGGACACACTGAAGCTTTCTTT
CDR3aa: CASSLAGAGHTEAFF

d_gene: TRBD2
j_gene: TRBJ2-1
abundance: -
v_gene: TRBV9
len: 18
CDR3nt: TGTGCCAGCAGCGATCGACTAGCGGGGGGGCCGGGCTCGAATGAGCAGTTCTTC
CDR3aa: CASSDRLAGGPGSNEQFF

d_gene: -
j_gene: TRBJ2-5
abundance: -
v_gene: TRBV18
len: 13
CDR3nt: TGTGCCAGCTCACCAATTATGCAAGAGACCCAGTACTTC
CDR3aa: CASSPIMQETQYF

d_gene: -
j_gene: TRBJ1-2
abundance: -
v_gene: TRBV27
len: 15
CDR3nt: TGTGCCAGCAGTTTATCGGCGGTCGGGGGCTATGGCTACACCTTC
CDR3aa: CASSLSAVGGYGYTF

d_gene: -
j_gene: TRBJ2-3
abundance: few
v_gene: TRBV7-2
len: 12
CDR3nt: TGTGCCAGCAGCACATACACAGATACGCAGTATTTT
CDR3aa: CASSTYTDTQYF

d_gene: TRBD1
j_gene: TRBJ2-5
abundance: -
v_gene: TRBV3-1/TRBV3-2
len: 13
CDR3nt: TGTGCCAGCAGCCAAGTTGTCGACAGGGCCCAGTACTTC
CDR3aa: CASSQVVDRAQYF

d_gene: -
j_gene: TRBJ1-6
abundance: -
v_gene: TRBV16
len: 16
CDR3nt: TGTGCCAGCAGCCCAAATGGACAGAGACTAAATTCACCCCTCCACTTT
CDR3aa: CASSPNGQRLNSPLHF

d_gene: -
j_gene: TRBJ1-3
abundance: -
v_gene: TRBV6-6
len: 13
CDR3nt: TGTGCCAGCAACAGAGACTCTGGAAACACCATATATTTT
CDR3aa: CASNRDSGNTIYF

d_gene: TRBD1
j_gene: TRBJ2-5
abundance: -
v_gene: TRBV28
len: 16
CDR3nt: TGTGCCAGCAGCCGAAGCGGGACAGGGGAGAGAGAGACCCAGTACTTC
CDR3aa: CASSRSGTGERETQYF

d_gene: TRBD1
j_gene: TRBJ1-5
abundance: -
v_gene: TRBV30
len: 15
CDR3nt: TGTGCCTGGAGTAAGGGACAGCCGGGGAATCAGCCCCAGCATTTT
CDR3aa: CAWSKGQPGNQPQHF

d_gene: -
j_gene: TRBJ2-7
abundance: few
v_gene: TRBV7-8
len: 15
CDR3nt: TGTGCCAGCAGCTTGGCGGGGCAGGACATCTACGAGCAGTACTTC
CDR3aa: CASSLAGQDIYEQYF

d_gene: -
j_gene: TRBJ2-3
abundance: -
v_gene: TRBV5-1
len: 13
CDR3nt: TGCGCCAGCAGAGGAGGACTCACAGATACGCAGTATTTT
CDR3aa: CASRGGLTDTQYF

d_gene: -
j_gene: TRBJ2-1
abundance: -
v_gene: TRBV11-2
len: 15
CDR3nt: TGTGCCAGCAGCTTAACTAGGAGCTCCTACAATGAGCAGTTCTTC
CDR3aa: CASSLTRSSYNEQFF

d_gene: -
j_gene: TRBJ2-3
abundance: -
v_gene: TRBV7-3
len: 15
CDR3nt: TGTGCCAGCAGTTCACTGGGGGCTAGCACAGATACGCAGTATTTT
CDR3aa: CASSSLGASTDTQYF

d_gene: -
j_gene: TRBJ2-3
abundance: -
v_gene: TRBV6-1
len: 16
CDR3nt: TGTGCCAGCAGTGAAAAGCCGGGGTTGGGCACAGATACGCAGTATTTT
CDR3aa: CASSEKPGLGTDTQYF

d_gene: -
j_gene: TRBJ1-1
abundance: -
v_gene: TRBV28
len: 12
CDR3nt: TGTGCCAGCCGCGGGGGCCACACTGAAGCTTTCTTT
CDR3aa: CASRGGHTEAFF

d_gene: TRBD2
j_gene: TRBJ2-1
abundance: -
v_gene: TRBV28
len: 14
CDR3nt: TGTGCCAGCAGTTTAGCGGGGGGTTACAATGAGCAGTTCTTC
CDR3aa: CASSLAGGYNEQFF

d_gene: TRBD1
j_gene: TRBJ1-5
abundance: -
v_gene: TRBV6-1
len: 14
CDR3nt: TGTGCCAGCAGTGAAGCGACAGGGGATCAGCCCCAGCATTTT
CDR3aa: CASSEATGDQPQHF